These 15 T cell receptor beta chains came from one sample sequenced in a study of memory CD4+ T cells and cytomegalovirus serostatus. Single viable CD3+CD4+CD8-CD45RO+ cells were sorted as the memory CD4+ T cells. Using immunoSEQ multiplex PCR, the repertoire was profiled, and TCRdb retains in-frame clones only, with some absent. The sample holds 55,000 to 75,000 clones, roughly 80% seen once. Source material: memory CD4+ T cells from blood. All receptors come from an adult in good health and CMV-seronegative.

V usage is TRBV28 and J usage is TRBJ2-7, with 7 bases matching TRBD1. The CDR3 loop spans 14 amino acids. V gave up 7 bases and J gave up 2 bases; unmatched junction bases: 8. Germline-derived CDR1 and CDR2 are MDHEN and SYDVKM. CDR3 DNA sequence: TGTGCCAGCACCTCTACAGGGGAACCCTACGAGCAGTACTTC. Its translation is CASTSTGEPYEQYF.

J is TRBJ2-1 and V is TRBV5-1, with TRBD2 as a possible D gene (6 bases). Per the germline V gene, CDR1 is SGHRS and CDR2 is YFSETQ. CDR3 length: 15 amino acids. V gave up 3 bases and J gave up 0 bases, with 10 bases separating them. The CDR3 DNA follows: TGCGCCAGCAGCTCCGGGGGAAGCTCCTACAATGAGCAGTTCTTC. Residues: CASSSGGSSYNEQFF. Variable domain in full (rest from reference TRBV5-1 and TRBJ2-1): KAGVTQTPRYLIKTRGQQVTLSCSPISGHRSVSWYQQTPGQGLQFLFEYFSETQRNKGNFPGRFSGRQFSNSRSEMNVSTLELGDSALYLCASSSGGSSYNEQFFGPGTRLTVL.

The rearrangement links TRBV30 to TRBJ1-2; 8 nucleotides align to TRBD1. Germline V lookup: CDR1 GTSNPN, CDR2 SVGIG (reference sequence). J lost 8 bases, V lost 3 bases, and 11 bases had no gene match. The CDR3 runs to 14 residues. The CDR3 region is CAWSKQGVPRGYTF. CDR3 sequence (DNA): TGTGCCTGGAGCAAACAGGGGGTCCCCCGGGGCTACACCTTC.

The chain joins TRBV9 to TRBJ1-1; tentative D call: TRBD1 (5 bases). The CDR3 is 13 amino acids. CDR1 SGDLS and CDR2 YYNGEE come from the germline V gene. The germline V and J ends were trimmed by 2 bases and 3 bases, with 8 bases remaining between them. The chain's CDR3 is CASSVGRDTEAFF. The CDR3 region has the DNA TGTGCCAGCAGCGTGGGCAGGGACACTGAAGCTTTCTTT. Combining the CDR3 with reference TRBV9 and TRBJ1-1 gives the whole variable domain DSGVTQTPKHLITATGQRVTLRCSPRSGDLSVYWYQQSLDQGLQFLIQYYNGEERAKGNILERFSAQQFPDLHSELNLSSLELGDSALYFCASSVGRDTEAFFGQGTRLTVV.

The rearrangement uses TRBV27 and TRBJ1-5, with no clear D. This CDR3 has 14 residues. Germline-derived CDR1 and CDR2 are MNHEY and SMNVEV (reference sequence). Trimming pared 8 bases from V and 3 bases from J, leaving 14 bases between. CDR3 sequence (DNA): TGTGCCAGCGGGAGGACGGTACACAATCAGCCCCAGCATTTT. It specifies CASGRTVHNQPQHF.

This clone was observed a handful of times. The chain couples TRBV29-1 to TRBJ1-2, with D tentatively TRBD1 (6 bases). V dropped 8 bases and J dropped 7 bases, with 26 bases sitting between them. The CDR3 has 15 residues. CDR1 SQVTM and CDR2 ANQGSEA come from the germline V gene. The CDR3 loop reads CSIVTGQSPELGYTF. For the CDR3, the DNA is TGCAGCATTGTGACAGGACAAAGTCCCGAACTTGGCTACACCTTC.

J is TRBJ1-1 and V is TRBV23-1; 8 bases map to TRBD1. TRBV23-1 is labeled an ORF, and its function is uncertain. The V gene end was trimmed by 10 bases and the J gene end by 6 bases; junction bases not matched to a gene: 7. The CDR3 loop spans 12 amino acids. For the CDR3, the DNA is TGCGCCAATACCGGACAGGGCCCTGAAGCTTTCTTT. Its protein is CANTGQGPEAFF.

The chain uses TRBV13 and TRBJ1-2; no clear D. Between the trimmed V and J ends, which lost 5 bases and 8 bases, there was a span of 12 bases. Germline CDR1 reads PRHDT; CDR2 reads FYEKMQ (reference sequence). The CDR3 spans 12 residues. The CDR3 loop is CASSPTGGGYTF. The CDR3 DNA reads TGTGCCAGCAGCCCTACCGGAGGGGGCTACACCTTC.

J is TRBJ2-7 and V is TRBV5-1; TRBD2 might be the D (7 bases). Germline V gives CDR1 SGHRS, CDR2 YFSETQ. Trimming removed 6 bases from V and 2 bases from J, with 18 bases in between. The CDR3 has 15 residues. The CDR3 DNA reads as TGCGCCAGCACCAAAGGGGGGGTAGGGGCCTACGAGCAGTACTTC. This sequence encodes CASTKGGVGAYEQYF.

The chain couples TRBV7-9 to TRBJ2-3; D tentatively reads TRBD1 or TRBD2 (6 bases each). There are 17 residues in the CDR3. Germline values: CDR1 SEHNR, CDR2 FQNEAQ (reference sequence). Deletions cut 4 bases from V and 3 bases from J, with 20 bases between. The CDR3 region has the DNA TGTGCCAGCAGCTCCCCCCCCGGGGGCCGTCGTACAGATACGCAGTATTTT. This codes for CASSSPPGGRRTDTQYF. Using reference TRBV7-9 and TRBJ2-3 for the parts outside the CDR3, the full variable domain is DTGVSQNPRHKITKRGQNVTFRCDPISEHNRLYWYRQTLGQGPEFLTYFQNEAQLEKSRLLSDRFSAERPKGSFSTLEIQRTEQGDSAMYLCASSSPPGGRRTDTQYFGPGTRLTVL.

This chain links TRBV15 with TRBJ2-7; the D gene could be TRBD1 or TRBD2 (5 bases each). The germline V and J ends were trimmed by 0 bases and 3 bases, with 9 bases remaining between them. Germline CDR1 reads LNHNV; CDR2 reads YYDKDF (reference sequence). The CDR3 totals 14 residues. The CDR3 sequence is CATSRDRGGYEQYF. CDR3 nucleotides: TGTGCCACCAGCAGAGATCGTGGGGGCTACGAGCAGTACTTC.

The V gene is TRBV5-8, the J gene TRBJ1-3, with D possibly matching TRBD1 (5 bases). V was shortened by 2 bases and J by 0 bases, with 18 bases between the two germline ends. CDR1 is SGHTS, CDR2 YDEGEE, per germline. The CDR3 extends over 18 amino acids. This CDR3 is CASSLATARGLSGNTIYF. The CDR3 bases are TGTGCCAGCAGCTTAGCAACGGCCCGGGGCCTCTCTGGAAACACCATATATTTT.

The chain links TRBV5-1 to TRBJ2-2; TRBD2 agrees at 7 bases. The CDR3 extends over 16 amino acids. V lost 0 bases, J lost 2 bases, and 4 bases stayed unmatched. The germline V gene has CDR1 SGHRS and CDR2 YFSETQ. The CDR3 sequence: CASSLGASGNTGELFF. The CDR3 nucleotides are TGCGCCAGCAGCTTGGGAGCTAGCGGAAACACCGGGGAGCTGTTTTTT.

In its sample, this clone ranks as medium-sized (0.01 to 0.1%). The chain is built from TRBV7-9 and TRBJ2-3, with D possibly matching TRBD2 (5 bases). The V end was cut by 2 bases, the J end by 4 bases, with 10 bases between. The length of the CDR3 is 14 residues. Looked up from germline, CDR1 is SEHNR and CDR2 is FQNEAQ (reference sequence). The CDR3 protein is CASSLTLASDTQYF. DNA of the CDR3: TGTGCCAGCAGCTTAACCCTAGCATCAGATACGCAGTATTTT.

This clone was detected a few times. The J gene is TRBJ2-7, the V gene TRBV7-2; possibly TRBD1 or TRBD2 for D (5 bases each). Between the trimmed V and J ends, which lost 2 bases and 6 bases, there was a span of 14 bases. The CDR3 totals 14 residues. Germline-derived CDR1 and CDR2 are SGHTA and FQGNSA. CDR3 nucleotide sequence: TGTGCCAGCAGCTTACCCTACCGGGACGCCGAGCAGTACTTC. Residues: CASSLPYRDAEQYF.